Listed here is a single T cell receptor (beta chain). As yet, its antigen is unknown. This CDR3 has 17 amino acids. Germline CDR1 and CDR2: MDHEN and SYDVKM. J gave up 0 bases and V 3 bases, and 3 bases lay outside the gene matches. This record belongs to a study of T cell responses to AZD1222 COVID-19 vaccine. Study-wide findings and caveats: Across the whole spike, CD4 TCRs peaked at regions 160-218 and 743-854. Repertoire sampling happened only post peak T cell response. Elevations in Spike-specific TCR breadth and depth followed administration of two AZD1222 doses.

TCRdb's table, derived via immunoSEQ multiplex PCR, lists solely in-frame clones and lacks some. Of about 120,000 clones in the sample, about 85% were seen once. The sequence was obtained from an adult in good health. The V gene is TRBV28, the J gene TRBJ2-3, with 13 bases identical to TRBD2. The sample consisted of peripheral blood, taken on day 0 of AZD1222 vaccination. The CDR3 DNA reads as TGTGCCAGCAGTTTTGGGGGACTAGCGGGGAGCACAGATACGCAGTATTTT. Its translation is CASSFGGLAGSTDTQYF.